A single sample gave rise to the 30 T cell receptor beta chains below, sequenced in a study of TIL therapy for anti-PD-1-resistant metastatic lung cancer. Sequencing used immunoSEQ v3. Generated by immunoSEQ multiplex PCR, the TCRdb table keeps only in-frame clones and is missing some. The data show about 17,000 clones, with 83% seen just once and 2% to 2.5% held by the top ten. Time point noted: pre-treatment sample, taken before nivolumab and TIL therapy. Sample: blood, taken at baseline. Receptors were obtained from a person between 25 and 79 years old with non-small cell lung cancer.

The chain links TRBV11-2 to TRBJ1-2, with no clear D. The germline gives CDR1 SGHAT, CDR2 FQNNGV. The CDR3 loop spans 14 amino acids. The V end was cut by 2 bases, the J end by 0 bases, with 7 bases between. The CDR3 nucleotides are TGTGCCAGCAGCTTAACAGATACTAACTATGGCTACACCTTC. This encodes CASSLTDTNYGYTF.

The rearrangement joins TRBV28 to TRBJ1-5, with 8 nucleotides matching TRBD1. With 4 bases clipped from V and 4 bases from J, the junction kept 6 bases outside the gene matches. This CDR3 has 15 amino acids. The V gene's germline CDR1 is MDHEN and CDR2 SYDVKM. The CDR3 nucleotides are TGTGCCAGCAGTTCCGGGGACAGGTCAAATCAGCCCCAGCATTTT. Residues: CASSSGDRSNQPQHF.

V is TRBV28 and J is TRBJ1-2; 7 positions agree with TRBD1. This CDR3 region has 13 residues. Germline CDR1 and CDR2: MDHEN and SYDVKM. After removal of 2 bases from V and 7 bases from J, the junction contained 4 bases not matched to a gene. The CDR3 reads CASSLQGTVGYTF. The CDR3 region has the DNA TGTGCCAGCAGTTTACAGGGGACAGTTGGCTACACCTTC.

The CDR3: CASSQVRGSEKLFF. CDR3 DNA sequence: TGTGCCAGCAGCCAAGTGAGGGGTTCGGAAAAACTGTTTTTT. V is TRBV14 and J is TRBJ1-4; D perhaps matches TRBD1 (5 bases). This CDR3 region has 14 residues. Germline V gene data show CDR1 as SGHDN and CDR2 as FVKESK. Trimming took 1 base from V and 8 from J, leaving 11 bases between them.

V and J are TRBV5-1 and TRBJ2-5; 9 bases are shared with TRBD1. The V gene's germline CDR1 is SGHRS and CDR2 YFSETQ. The V gene end was trimmed by 0 bases and the J gene end by 4 bases; junction bases not matched to a gene: 13. The CDR3 length is 18 residues. The CDR3 DNA reads TGCGCCAGCAGCTTGGAGGGATACGACAGGGGGAGAGGAGAGACCCAGTACTTC. Encoded protein: CASSLEGYDRGRGETQYF.

This clone was observed once. This chain joins TRBV4-3 and TRBJ2-2; TRBD1 matches at 8 bases. The CDR3 length is 18 residues. Looked up from germline, CDR1 is LGHNA and CDR2 is YSLEER. V lost 0 bases to trimming and J lost 1 base; unmatched junction nucleotides: 7. The CDR3 spells CASSQERQGMRNTGELFF. CDR3 DNA: TGCGCCAGCAGCCAAGAACGACAGGGGATGAGGAACACCGGGGAGCTGTTTTTT.

The chain joins TRBV7-9 to TRBJ2-5; 9 bases line up with TRBD1. Germline CDR1 reads SEHNR; CDR2 reads FQNEAQ (reference sequence). After removal of 10 bases from V and 5 bases from J, the junction contained 11 bases not matched to a gene. CDR3 length equals 14 residues. CDR3 in DNA: TGTGCCACCCGGGACAGGGTAGGGGTTGAGACCCAGTACTTC. Encoded protein: CATRDRVGVETQYF.

In DNA form, the CDR3 reads TGTGCCAGCAGTTTCCCGGGAGGGCCGGATACGCAGTATTTT. Encoded protein: CASSFPGGPDTQYF. This rearrangement joins TRBV28 to TRBJ2-3; 8 bases map to TRBD2. Per germline, CDR1 MDHEN and CDR2 SYDVKM. The CDR3 runs 14 residues. With V trimmed by 3 bases and J by 6 bases, 5 bases remained unmatched.

The V call is TRBV19, the J call TRBJ2-2; 11 bases map to TRBD2. Trimming cost V 9 bases and J 7 bases; bases outside gene matches: 10. The CDR3 is made up of 15 amino acids. The germline gives CDR1 LNHDA, CDR2 SQIVND (reference sequence). In DNA, the CDR3 is TGTGCCAGCCATACTAGCGGGAGACTTAACGGGGAGCTGTTTTTT. Translated, it gives CASHTSGRLNGELFF.

The chain recombines TRBV2 with TRBJ2-5; TRBD1 might be the D (5 bases). The germline V gene has CDR1 SNHLY and CDR2 FYNNEI. Trimming removed 7 bases from V and 2 bases from J, with 14 bases in between. This CDR3 is built from 14 residues. The CDR3 loop is CASTFHQGQETQYF. The CDR3 DNA sequence: TGTGCCAGCACGTTCCATCAGGGACAAGAGACCCAGTACTTC.

The rearrangement links TRBV5-4 to TRBJ2-5; the match to TRBD1 covers 7 bases. The CDR3 contains 13 residues. Trimming at V came to 9 bases and at J to 3 bases, leaving 8 bases not matched to a gene. The germline V gene encodes CDR1 SGHNT and CDR2 YYREEE (reference sequence). CDR3 sequence (DNA): TGTGCCATACCGGGACAGTCCAAAGAGACCCAGTACTTC. Its protein is CAIPGQSKETQYF.

CDR3 amino acids: CASSQPGHNTEAFF. The CDR3 DNA sequence: TGTGCCAGCAGCCAACCGGGTCATAACACTGAAGCTTTCTTT. The chain joins TRBV16 to TRBJ1-1; D call uncertain. Germline CDR1 KGHSY, CDR2 FQNENV. The CDR3 is 14 amino acids. V was cut by 2 bases and J by 2 bases, with 9 bases left in between. Full variable domain (rest looked up from reference TRBV16 and TRBJ1-1): GEEVAQTPKHLVRGEGQKAKLYCAPIKGHSYVFWYQQVLKNEFKFLISFQNENVFDETGMPKERFSAKCLPNSPCSLEIQATKLEDSAVYFCASSQPGHNTEAFFGQGTRLTVV.

This chain connects TRBV4-1 to TRBJ1-5, with D maybe TRBD1 (6 bases). Trimming cost V 0 bases and J 0 bases, with 18 bases left between them. The CDR3 runs to 19 residues. The germline V gene has CDR1 MGHRA and CDR2 YSYEKL. The CDR3 is CASSQEPDSSFYSNQPQHF. The CDR3 coding sequence is TGCGCCAGCAGCCAAGAGCCGGACAGTAGCTTTTATAGCAATCAGCCCCAGCATTTT.

As to this clone: Compared with germline, one end of the junction differs, possibly owing to a read error. This chain uses TRBV7-3 with TRBJ2-7, with D perhaps TRBD1 (5 bases). Per germline, CDR1 SGHTA and CDR2 FQGTGA. This CDR3 has 12 amino acids. The CDR3 region is CASTLGVAGKYF. The CDR3, as DNA: TGTGCCAGCACCTTAGGGGTCGCTGGGAAGTACTTC.

The chain links TRBV18 to TRBJ2-5; 7 nucleotides agree with TRBD1. Germline CDR1 KGHSH, CDR2 LQKENI. V trimming: 3 bases; J trimming: 2 bases; junction bases outside the gene matches: 3. The CDR3 consists of 14 residues. Written as DNA, the CDR3 is TGTGCCAGCTCACCGGGGACAGCACAAGAGACCCAGTACTTC. It translates to CASSPGTAQETQYF.

This chain links TRBV6-5 with TRBJ2-7; 11 bases map to TRBD2. The germline V gene has CDR1 MNHEY and CDR2 SVGAGI. This CDR3 comprises 14 residues. J gave up 2 bases and V 6 bases, and 3 bases lay outside the gene matches. The CDR3 nucleotides are TGTGCCAGCAGGAATAGCGGGAGGGCCTACGAGCAGTACTTC. It translates to CASRNSGRAYEQYF.

This clone was detected a few times. V gene TRBV7-9 combines with J gene TRBJ2-2; 10 positions agree with TRBD2. The CDR3 covers 17 residues. Germline V CDR1 and CDR2: SEHNR, FQNEAQ (reference sequence). V lost 5 bases, J lost 2 bases, and 8 bases stayed unmatched. For the CDR3, the DNA is TGTGCCAGCAGCCCCCTAGCGGGGGCAGGTAACACCGGGGAGCTGTTTTTT. It yields the protein CASSPLAGAGNTGELFF.

V is TRBV28 and J is TRBJ1-2; D call uncertain. Germline values: CDR1 MDHEN, CDR2 SYDVKM. The CDR3 contains 14 residues. The V end lost 4 bases, the J end lost 5 bases, and 14 bases lay between the germline ends. The CDR3 reads CASSSGRGLYGYTF. CDR3 nucleotide sequence: TGTGCCAGCAGTTCCGGGCGGGGTCTATATGGCTACACCTTC.

This clone was detected only a few times. The V gene is TRBV19, the J gene TRBJ1-2; a possible D gene is TRBD1 (6 bases). CDR1 and CDR2 from the germline V gene are LNHDA and SQIVND (reference sequence). The CDR3 extends over 15 amino acids. V lost 5 bases to trimming and J lost 2 bases, with 15 bases between them. In DNA form, the CDR3 reads TGTGCCAGTAGTGCTAAAGGACAGCCGAACTATGGCTACACCTTC. This encodes CASSAKGQPNYGYTF. The full variable domain, completed using reference TRBV19 and TRBJ1-2, is DGGITQSPKYLFRKEGQNVTLSCEQNLNHDAMYWYRQDPGQGLRLIYYSQIVNDFQKGDIAEGYSVSREKKESFPLTVTSAQKNPTAFYLCASSAKGQPNYGYTFGSGTRLTVV.

The V call is TRBV7-3, the J call TRBJ2-3; TRBD2 matches 11 bases. The germline gives CDR1 SGHTA, CDR2 FQGTGA. The CDR3 runs 18 residues. After removal of 5 bases from V and 4 bases from J, the junction contained 14 bases not matched to a gene. CDR3 residues: CASSPSVAGGPRPDTQYF. CDR3 nucleotides: TGTGCCAGCAGCCCCAGCGTAGCGGGGGGGCCGAGGCCAGATACGCAGTATTTT.

The rearrangement joins TRBV5-5 to TRBJ2-3; D call uncertain. V was pared by 4 bases and J by 6 bases, with 6 bases between. The CDR3 length is 11 residues. Germline V lookup: CDR1 SGHKS, CDR2 YYEKEE (reference sequence). The CDR3: CASSNADTQYF. In DNA form, the CDR3 reads TGTGCCAGCAGCAACGCGGATACGCAGTATTTT.

This clone has only a few counts. The chain joins TRBV6-6 to TRBJ1-2; 7 bases are shared with TRBD1. The germline CDR1 and CDR2 sequences are MNHNY and SVGAGI (reference sequence). V was pared by 5 bases and J by 2 bases, with 2 bases of the junction left unmatched. This CDR3 has 13 residues. For the CDR3, the DNA is TGTGCCAGCAGTCAGGACAGGAACTATGGCTACACCTTC. This sequence encodes CASSQDRNYGYTF.

The chain has TRBV18 and TRBJ1-1; no firm D call. CDR3 size: 13 residues. The germline CDR1 and CDR2 sequences are KGHSH and LQKENI. V lost 3 bases, J lost 2 bases, and 7 bases lay in between. The CDR3 spells CASSPALNTEAFF. The CDR3 bases are TGTGCCAGCTCACCCGCGCTTAACACTGAAGCTTTCTTT.

V is TRBV5-6 and J is TRBJ1-2; D might be TRBD1 (5 bases). CDR1 and CDR2 (germline): SGHDT, YYEEEE. The CDR3 runs 15 residues. V was clipped by 2 bases and J by 8 bases, with 19 bases between them. The CDR3 DNA follows: TGTGCCAGCAGCTTCCAGGGTGATCCTCGGTGGGGCTACACCTTC. This translates into CASSFQGDPRWGYTF.

About this clone: Germline and junction disagree at one end, which may indicate a read error. The rearrangement links TRBV7-6 to TRBJ2-7; the match to TRBD2 covers 11 bases. Germline assignment: CDR1 SGHVS and CDR2 FNYEAQ. The CDR3 extends over 15 amino acids. CDR3 nucleotide sequence: TGTGCCAGCAGCGTGGGGGGACTAGCGGACTACGGGCAGTACTTC. It encodes CASSVGGLADYGQYF.

The V and J genes are TRBV5-1 and TRBJ2-7, with D possibly being TRBD1 (5 bases). Trimming took off 1 base at V and 5 bases at J, with 10 bases between the two ends. The germline gives CDR1 SGHRS, CDR2 YFSETQ. The CDR3 spans 13 residues. CDR3: CASSLNRRNEQYF. The CDR3 DNA sequence: TGCGCCAGCAGCTTGAACAGGAGAAACGAGCAGTACTTC.

This chain connects TRBV28 to TRBJ1-1; 9 bases are shared with TRBD1. The CDR3 contains 15 residues. Trimming at V came to 2 bases and at J to 2 bases, leaving 3 bases not matched to a gene. Germline values: CDR1 MDHEN, CDR2 SYDVKM. CDR3 sequence: CASSLGDRVNTEAFF. CDR3 nucleotide sequence: TGTGCCAGCAGTTTAGGGGACAGGGTAAACACTGAAGCTTTCTTT.

The rearrangement uses TRBV9 and TRBJ2-3; tentatively, D is TRBD1 (5 bases). CDR3 length: 15 residues. The germline CDR1 and CDR2 sequences are SGDLS and YYNGEE. The germline V and J ends were trimmed by 3 bases and 1 base, with 12 bases remaining between them. The CDR3 here is CASSEGNSGTDTQYF. For the CDR3, the DNA is TGTGCCAGCAGCGAGGGGAACTCTGGCACAGATACGCAGTATTTT.

This chain joins TRBV7-2 and TRBJ2-5; TRBD2 agrees at 7 bases. Unmatched junction bases numbered 8, after V lost 6 bases and J lost 4 bases. The CDR3 runs 14 residues. In germline, CDR1 is SGHTA, CDR2 FQGNSA. The CDR3 loop is CASRVMGEGETQYF. The CDR3 region has the DNA TGTGCCAGCAGGGTCATGGGGGAGGGAGAGACCCAGTACTTC.

The chain employs TRBV7-9 and TRBJ2-3; D may be TRBD1 or TRBD2 (5 bases each). The CDR3 runs to 13 residues. Germline CDR1 reads SEHNR; CDR2 reads FQNEAQ (reference sequence). Trimming shortened V by 5 bases and J by 6 bases, and 12 bases separated the two germline ends. The DNA of the CDR3 is TGTGCCAGCAGCACTTCAGGGACGGATACGCAGTATTTT. Translation gives CASSTSGTDTQYF.